This TCR beta chain was observed in a study of control samples from healthy donors and cancer patients. Clones were sequenced by immunoSEQ multiplex PCR, and TCRdb holds only the in-frame ones, with some missing. The sample contains about 180,000 clones, around 94% of which appear only once. The CDR3 totals 16 residues. Per germline, CDR1 WSHSY and CDR2 SAAADI. V gave up 8 bases and J gave up 1 base; unmatched junction bases: 13. The chain uses TRBV10-2 and TRBJ1-1, with 7 bases aligning to TRBD1. The sequence was collected from a man aged 25-45 years in good health. The sequenced sample was blood. The chain's CDR3 is CASGNRGRGANTEAFF. CDR3 nucleotide sequence: TGCGCCAGCGGAAACAGGGGCCGAGGGGCGAACACTGAAGCTTTCTTT.